Below, 15 T cell receptor beta chains from the same sample are listed, as sequenced in a study of early T cells in non-severe SARS-CoV-2 infection. One entry per CDR3 protein, called by TCRdb with MiXCR from the 5' RACE reads. The table includes around 30,000 distinct CDR3 sequences, roughly 5.7% detected once. The sample taken for sequencing was whole blood. The receptors shown here come from an adult who was a healthcare worker with PCR-confirmed SARS-CoV-2 infection or an uninfected control (not recorded which).

This clonotype was counted many times. This chain links TRBV4-3 with TRBJ1-3; no reliable D call. CDR3 length: 16 amino acids. Germline CDR1 reads LGHNA; CDR2 reads YSLEER. V gave up 0 bases and J gave up 4 bases, with 13 bases separating them. This chain's CDR3 is CASSQDLVGKGNTIYF. CDR3 bases: TGCGCCAGCAGCCAAGATCTGGTAGGGAAAGGAAACACCATATATTTT.

This clonotype has a handful of counts. This sequence joins TRBV20-1 and TRBJ1-2, with a weak D call TRBD1 (5 bases). CDR3 length equals 13 residues. Trimming pared 5 bases from V and 2 bases from J, leaving 12 bases between. Germline lookup yields CDR1 DFQATT and CDR2 SNEGSKA (reference sequence). The CDR3 loop is CSAGRTTNYGYTF. In DNA, the CDR3 is TGCAGTGCTGGGAGGACAACGAACTATGGCTACACCTTC.

The J gene is TRBJ2-3, the V gene TRBV28; D ambiguous. CDR3 length equals 13 residues. V was trimmed by 6 bases and J by 2 bases, leaving 9 bases between them. Germline loops: CDR1 MDHEN, CDR2 SYDVKM. CDR3 residues: CASRPMSTDTQYF. The CDR3 coding sequence is TGTGCCAGCAGACCCATGTCCACAGATACGCAGTATTTT.

This clonotype was detected only a few times. This chain uses TRBV20-1 with TRBJ1-5; perhaps TRBD1 as D (5 bases). The V end lost 4 bases, the J end lost 2 bases, and 12 bases lay between the germline ends. The CDR3 totals 14 residues. The germline gives CDR1 DFQATT, CDR2 SNEGSKA (reference sequence). In DNA form, the CDR3 reads TGCAGTGCTAAGGAGGGGTCGGGCAATCAGCCCCAGCATTTT. This gives the protein CSAKEGSGNQPQHF.

In this sample, this clonotype turned up a few times. Sequence at one end of the junction differs from germline and may be a read error. The rearrangement links TRBV7-9 to TRBJ1-6; 7 bases map to TRBD1. Germline values: CDR1 SEHNR, CDR2 FQNEAQ (reference sequence). The CDR3 is 16 residues long. CDR3 loop: CASSSLLGTENSPLHF. The CDR3 DNA reads as TGTGCCAGCAGCTCCCTTTTGGGGACAGAGAATTCACCCCTCCATTTT.

Notes on this clonotype: Being one base from a much bigger clone, this may be a read error. This chain joins TRBV7-6 and TRBJ2-7; 11 bases are a match to TRBD2. This CDR3 comprises 14 residues. Germline assignment: CDR1 SGHVS and CDR2 FNYEAQ. The chain's CDR3 is CVSTLTSGDNEQYF. The CDR3 bases are TGTGTCAGCACCTTGACTAGCGGGGACAACGAGCAGTACTTC.

This clonotype was seen repeatedly, ten times or more. The chain carries TRBV11-2 and TRBJ2-6; 8 bases agree with TRBD1. CDR1 and CDR2 (germline): SGHAT, FQNNGV. The CDR3 has 15 residues. Trimming took 7 bases from V and 3 from J; bases not matched to a gene: 5. The CDR3 loop reads CASNNTGGGANVLTF. CDR3 coding DNA: TGTGCCAGCAACAACACAGGGGGTGGGGCCAACGTCCTGACTTTC.

The chain uses TRBV19 and TRBJ1-6; no definite D call. Germline CDR1 reads LNHDA; CDR2 reads SQIVND (reference sequence). The CDR3 is 15 amino acids. V dropped 4 bases and J dropped 7 bases, with 14 bases sitting between them. The CDR3 DNA is TGTGCCAGTAGTACGTCCGGTAACTTCAATTCACCCCTCCACTTT. Protein: CASSTSGNFNSPLHF. Full variable domain (rest looked up from reference TRBV19 and TRBJ1-6): DGGITQSPKYLFRKEGQNVTLSCEQNLNHDAMYWYRQDPGQGLRLIYYSQIVNDFQKGDIAEGYSVSREKKESFPLTVTSAQKNPTAFYLCASSTSGNFNSPLHFGNGTRLTVT.

This clonotype was detected many times. The chain recombines TRBV5-1 with TRBJ2-7, with a weak D call TRBD1 (6 bases). This CDR3 has 12 residues. Trimming removed 2 bases from V and 5 bases from J, with 8 bases in between. In germline, CDR1 is SGHRS, CDR2 YFSETQ. The CDR3 is CASSFAGDEQYF. Written as DNA, the CDR3 is TGCGCCAGCAGCTTCGCAGGGGACGAGCAGTACTTC.

The J gene is TRBJ2-7, the V gene TRBV6-2 or TRBV6-3; no reliable D call. CDR1 and CDR2 from the germline V gene are MNHEY and SVGEGT. The CDR3 has 13 residues. V was shortened by 7 bases and J by 7 bases, with 17 bases between the two germline ends. CDR3 loop: CASTPALVREQYF. The CDR3 coding sequence is TGTGCCAGCACTCCGGCTTTGGTCCGGGAGCAGTACTTC.

In its sample, this clonotype was seen many times. This chain uses TRBV5-6 with TRBJ2-7, with D perhaps assigned TRBD1 or TRBD2 (6 bases each). This CDR3 is built from 17 residues. Between the trimmed V and J ends, which lost 4 bases and 0 bases, there was a span of 20 bases. The germline V gene has CDR1 SGHDT and CDR2 YYEEEE. The DNA for the CDR3 is TGTGCCAGCAGCAATTCACTCGGGGGCAGAAGCTCCTACGAGCAGTACTTC. Translation: CASSNSLGGRSSYEQYF. Based on the CDR3 plus reference TRBV5-6 and TRBJ2-7, the full variable domain is DAGVTQSPTHLIKTRGQQVTLRCSPKSGHDTVSWYQQALGQGPQFIFQYYEEEERQRGNFPDRFSGHQFPNYSSELNVNALLLGDSALYLCASSNSLGGRSSYEQYFGPGTRLTVT.

The genes are TRBV28 and TRBJ1-1; D gene uncertain. This CDR3 has 12 amino acids. V was pared by 7 bases and J by 6 bases, with 12 bases between. Germline CDR1 MDHEN, CDR2 SYDVKM. The CDR3 DNA reads as TGTGCCAGCACTAGGAGCTTCTCTGAAGCTTTCTTT. It specifies CASTRSFSEAFF. The full variable domain, its missing parts supplied by reference TRBV28 and TRBJ1-1, is DVKVTQSSRYLVKRTGEKVFLECVQDMDHENMFWYRQDPGLGLRLIYFSYDVKMKEKGDIPEGYSVSREKKERFSLILESASTNQTSMYLCASTRSFSEAFFGQGTRLTVV.

The table lists this clonotype with many counts. The rearrangement links TRBV6-5 to TRBJ2-7; D might be TRBD1 or TRBD2, each matching 5 bases. V lost 4 bases to trimming and J lost 0 bases, with 10 bases between them. From germline, CDR1 is MNHEY and CDR2 SVGAGI. The CDR3 is 14 residues long. The CDR3 protein is CASSSGANSYEQYF. The DNA for the CDR3 is TGTGCCAGCAGTTCCGGGGCAAACTCCTACGAGCAGTACTTC.

In its sample, this clonotype was seen many times. The genes are TRBV25-1 and TRBJ1-2; TRBD1 is a possible D gene (5 bases). Germline CDR1 is MGHDK and CDR2 is SYGVNS. Trimming removed 0 bases from V and 2 bases from J, with 16 bases in between. The length of the CDR3 is 17 residues. CDR3 DNA: TGTGCCAGCAGTGAATATCGGGGGGACGGCCCGAACTATGGCTACACCTTC. Encoded protein: CASSEYRGDGPNYGYTF.

This clonotype has a count of ten or more. V usage is TRBV4-1 and J usage is TRBJ1-3; D is perhaps TRBD1 (6 bases). V lost 3 bases to trimming and J lost 0 bases, with 15 bases between them. The CDR3 totals 17 residues. Per the germline V gene, CDR1 is MGHRA and CDR2 is YSYEKL. The CDR3 region has the DNA TGCGCCAGCAGCCAGCCATCGGGGGGCAGCTCTGGAAACACCATATATTTT. Translated, it gives CASSQPSGGSSGNTIYF.